Each of the 30 T cell receptor beta chains below was sequenced from the same sample in a study of CD8 T cells in ankylosing spondylitis (dated by TCRdb to about 2017). Findings and caveats that apply to the study as a whole: Blood from ankylosing spondylitis patients appeared to be characterized by a TCR beta motif composed of about eight highly homologous amino acid variants.

The method behind the library was 5' RACE. The sequencer was an Illumina HiSeq 2500. TCRdb handled the public reads itself, with Q25 trimming in fastp and clone calling in MiXCR, and kept productive beta chains. Entries are consolidated by CDR3 protein sequence, retaining the most common genes and DNA. The sample data list 500,000 or so distinct CDR3 sequences, and about 5.7% of these were observed just once. The top ten constitute roughly 3.3% of the sample. For these receptors, no antigen is known. The specimen was blood, either unsorted or a sorted T cell fraction (not recorded which). Source of these receptors: a male donor with ankylosing spondylitis.

This clonotype was seen repeatedly, ten times or more. The chain joins TRBV28 to TRBJ2-6; no definite D call. V was pared by 3 bases and J by 4 bases, with 10 bases between. Per germline, CDR1 MDHEN and CDR2 SYDVKM. This CDR3 is 15 amino acids long. The CDR3 nucleotides are TGTGCCAGCAGTTTGGCCTTAGGCGGGGCCAACGTCCTGACTTTC. Translating gives CASSLALGGANVLTF. Full variable domain (remainder filled in from reference TRBV28 and TRBJ2-6): DVKVTQSSRYLVKRTGEKVFLECVQDMDHENMFWYRQDPGLGLRLIYFSYDVKMKEKGDIPEGYSVSREKKERFSLILESASTNQTSMYLCASSLALGGANVLTFGAGSRLTVL.

The table lists this clonotype with many counts. The CDR3 sequence: CASSYHDTQYF. CDR3 DNA sequence: TGTGCCAGCAGCTACCACGATACGCAGTATTTT. The chain joins TRBV13 to TRBJ2-3; no definite D call. The CDR3 has 11 amino acids. V was shortened by 4 bases and J by 6 bases, with 5 bases between the two germline ends. Germline V gene lookup returns CDR1 PRHDT and CDR2 FYEKMQ (reference sequence).

This clonotype has a count of ten or more. The chain has TRBV5-5 and TRBJ2-5, with 7 bases lining up with TRBD2. CDR3 length: 14 amino acids. V was clipped by 3 bases and J by 5 bases; unmatched bases: 7. Germline CDR1 is SGHKS and CDR2 is YYEKEE (reference sequence). In nucleotides, the CDR3 is TGTGCCAGCAGCTCCCGGGACTACGTGGAGACCCAGTACTTC. Its protein product is CASSSRDYVETQYF.

This clonotype was detected many times. This chain connects TRBV7-2 to TRBJ2-3; D is possibly TRBD1 (6 bases). Germline CDR1 and CDR2: SGHTA and FQGNSA. This CDR3 region has 16 residues. The ends were cut back, 2 bases at V and 0 bases at J, with 12 bases in the middle. CDR3 nucleotide sequence: TGTGCCAGCAGCTTACTCTGGGACATGAGCACAGATACGCAGTATTTT. Its protein is CASSLLWDMSTDTQYF.

This clonotype was seen ten or more times. The J gene is TRBJ2-4, the V gene TRBV3-1; the match to TRBD2 covers 8 bases. From germline, CDR1 is LGHDT and CDR2 YNNKEL (reference sequence). J lost 0 bases, V lost 5 bases, and 6 bases had no gene match. This CDR3 has 16 amino acids. CDR3 DNA sequence: TGTGCCAGCAGCTCCGTAGCGGGATTAGCCAAAAACATTCAGTACTTC. Its translation: CASSSVAGLAKNIQYF.

J is TRBJ2-7 and V is TRBV29-1; 13 bases align to TRBD2. The V segment lost 5 bases and the J segment 6 bases; nucleotides outside the gene matches: 7. Germline V gene sequence: CDR1 SQVTM, CDR2 ANQGSEA. The CDR3 length is 14 residues. CDR3 sequence (DNA): TGCAGCGTTCCCACTAGCGGGGGGGCCTCCGAGCAGTACTTC. Encoded protein: CSVPTSGGASEQYF.

This clonotype came up a few times. The chain uses TRBV7-9 and TRBJ2-1; D unclear. Germline V CDR1 and CDR2: SEHNR, FQNEAQ (reference sequence). V was cut by 7 bases and J by 7 bases, with 23 bases left in between. This CDR3 region has 16 residues. The CDR3 is CASTLDGYPSVNEQFF. The CDR3, as DNA: TGTGCCAGCACCCTAGACGGCTACCCTTCGGTGAATGAGCAGTTCTTC.

Many counts were recorded for this clonotype. The chain couples TRBV7-2 to TRBJ1-2, with D unresolved. V lost 1 base to trimming and J lost 7 bases, with 10 bases between them. The CDR3 is made up of 13 amino acids. From germline, CDR1 is SGHTA and CDR2 FQGNSA. Here the CDR3 DNA reads TGTGCCAGCAGCTTAGGGCGGGAGTTTGGCTACACCTTC. It translates to CASSLGREFGYTF. The full variable domain, rest sourced from reference TRBV7-2 and TRBJ1-2, is GAGVSQSPSNKVTEKGKDVELRCDPISGHTALYWYRQSLGQGLEFLIYFQGNSAPDKSGLPSDRFSAERTGGSVSTLTIQRTQQEDSAVYLCASSLGREFGYTFGSGTRLTVV.

This clonotype was counted ten times or more. The chain combines TRBV12-3 or TRBV12-4 with TRBJ1-5, with 8 bases matching TRBD1. Unmatched junction bases numbered 11, after V lost 6 bases and J lost 7 bases. The CDR3 loop spans 15 amino acids. The CDR3 DNA is TGTGCCAGCAGCCCAGGGGGCCATTGGTGGCAGCCCCAGCATTTT. This translates into CASSPGGHWWQPQHF.

This clonotype has ten or more counts. One end of the junction does not line up with germline, which may come from a read error. This chain joins TRBV10-3 and TRBJ2-7; 11 nucleotides line up with TRBD2. Per the germline V gene, CDR1 is ENHRY and CDR2 is SYGVKD. This CDR3 has 15 residues. CDR3 sequence: CAISGGTSGSHEQYF. The CDR3 DNA is TGTGCCATCAGCGGGGGGACTAGCGGCTCCCACGAGCAGTACTTC.

This clonotype was counted ten times or more. The chain recombines TRBV4-3 with TRBJ1-5; maybe TRBD1 (5 bases). In germline, CDR1 is LGHNA, CDR2 YSLEER. V was shortened by 0 bases and J by 8 bases, with 11 bases between the two germline ends. The CDR3 loop spans 14 amino acids. In DNA form, the CDR3 reads TGCGCCAGCAGCCAAGATCTAGGGGCGGAGCCCCAGCATTTT. Its translation is CASSQDLGAEPQHF.

In this sample, this clonotype turned up a few times. The V call is TRBV18, the J call TRBJ2-3; 8 bases are a match to TRBD2. In germline, CDR1 is KGHSH, CDR2 LQKENI. J was trimmed by 2 bases and V by 3 bases; bases with no gene match: 7. This CDR3 contains 16 residues. CDR3: CASSPFAGGFTDTQYF. As DNA, the CDR3 is TGTGCCAGCTCACCCTTTGCGGGGGGTTTCACAGATACGCAGTATTTT. The variable domain in full, with the rest retrieved from reference TRBV18 and TRBJ2-3, is NAGVMQNPRHLVRRRGQEARLRCSPMKGHSHVYWYRQLPEEGLKFMVYLQKENIIDESGMPKERFSAEFPKEGPSILRIQQVVRGDSAAYFCASSPFAGGFTDTQYFGPGTRLTVL.

The sample holds many counts of this clonotype. The CDR3 bases are TGTGCCAGCAGCTTTGGACTAGTCTACAATGAGCAGTTCTTC. This encodes CASSFGLVYNEQFF. This chain joins TRBV7-2 and TRBJ2-1; TRBD2 matches 7 bases. This CDR3 comprises 14 residues. Germline V gene lookup returns CDR1 SGHTA and CDR2 FQGNSA. With V trimmed by 3 bases and J by 3 bases, 2 bases remained unmatched. Looking up the rest from reference TRBV7-2 and TRBJ2-1 gives the full variable domain: GAGVSQSPSNKVTEKGKDVELRCDPISGHTALYWYRQSLGQGLEFLIYFQGNSAPDKSGLPSDRFSAERTGGSVSTLTIQRTQQEDSAVYLCASSFGLVYNEQFFGPGTRLTVL.

This clonotype has a handful of counts. This chain uses TRBV19 with TRBJ2-5; D is perhaps TRBD1 (5 bases). V lost 0 bases and J lost 1, with 9 bases in between. There are 15 residues in the CDR3. CDR1 LNHDA and CDR2 SQIVND come from the germline V gene (reference sequence). The CDR3 nucleotides are TGTGCCAGTAGTATAGAAGGGGCAGTCCAAGAGACCCAGTACTTC. Translation gives CASSIEGAVQETQYF.

The J gene is TRBJ1-4, the V gene TRBV7-6, with D perhaps TRBD1 (5 bases). The germline gives CDR1 SGHVS, CDR2 FNYEAQ. There are 16 residues in the CDR3. The V end was cut by 2 bases, the J end by 3 bases, with 13 bases between. The CDR3 here is CASSLRRAGPNEKLFF. CDR3 DNA: TGTGCCAGCAGCTTAAGGCGGGCGGGACCTAATGAAAAACTGTTTTTT.

This clonotype was seen ten or more times. J is TRBJ1-2 and V is TRBV20-1; weak D call: TRBD1 (6 bases). This CDR3 has 14 residues. Germline V gene lookup returns CDR1 DFQATT and CDR2 SNEGSKA (reference sequence). With 6 bases removed from V and 5 bases from J, the gap between germline ends came to 19 bases. CDR3 amino acids: CSARTQGPEYGYTF. DNA of the CDR3: TGCAGTGCCAGGACACAGGGACCCGAGTATGGCTACACCTTC.

Many counts were recorded for this clonotype. This rearrangement joins TRBV12-3 or TRBV12-4 to TRBJ2-5, with a weak D call TRBD1 (6 bases). This CDR3 contains 12 residues. The V end was cut by 5 bases, the J end by 7 bases, with 11 bases between. As DNA, the CDR3 is TGTGCCAGCAGTCCCACAGGGTTGACCCAGTACTTC. Its translation is CASSPTGLTQYF.

The chain recombines TRBV7-6 with TRBJ2-7; D unresolved. The germline gives CDR1 SGHVS, CDR2 FNYEAQ. With 4 bases removed from V and 2 bases from J, the gap between germline ends came to 15 bases. This CDR3 spans 15 amino acids. CDR3 in amino acids: CASSSAKGSAYEQYF. The DNA for the CDR3 is TGTGCCAGCAGCTCCGCGAAAGGCAGCGCCTACGAGCAGTACTTC.

This clonotype appeared many times. This chain links TRBV11-2 with TRBJ2-1, with 7 bases identical to TRBD2. Per germline, CDR1 SGHAT and CDR2 FQNNGV. The length of the CDR3 is 15 residues. J lost 2 bases, V lost 5 bases, and 6 bases had no gene match. The CDR3 spells CASSPRLAPYNEQFF. In DNA, the CDR3 is TGTGCCAGCAGCCCCCGACTAGCCCCCTACAATGAGCAGTTCTTC.

This clonotype was observed many times. The chain has TRBV20-1 and TRBJ2-7, with TRBD1 matching over 9 bases. Looked up from germline, CDR1 is DFQATT and CDR2 is SNEGSKA (reference sequence). The CDR3 loop spans 14 amino acids. V trimming: 1 base; J trimming: 3 bases; junction bases outside the gene matches: 4. The CDR3, as DNA: TGCAGTGCTAGAGGGGGACAGGGAGACTACGAGCAGTACTTC. Its translation is CSARGGQGDYEQYF.

V is TRBV7-2 and J is TRBJ2-1; tentatively, D is TRBD1 or TRBD2 (5 bases each). The germline CDR1 and CDR2 sequences are SGHTA and FQGNSA. This CDR3 comprises 14 residues. V was cut by 3 bases and J by 7 bases, with 13 bases left in between. CDR3 in DNA: TGTGCCAGCAGCTTTAGCGCAGGGCAGAATGAGCAGTTCTTC. Its protein product is CASSFSAGQNEQFF.

On this clonotype itself: Likely a read error: the CDR3 ends without its conserved phenylalanine or tryptophan. The chain links TRBV25-1 to TRBJ2-7; D is perhaps TRBD1 or TRBD2 (6 bases each). There are 14 residues in the CDR3. The germline V gene encodes CDR1 MGHDK and CDR2 SYGVNS. V was clipped by 3 bases and J by 4 bases, with 13 bases between them. The CDR3 nucleotides read TGTGCCAGCAGTGATGTGACAGGACTATACGAGCAGTACCTC. It is translated as CASSDVTGLYEQYL.

This clonotype appeared many times. The genes are TRBV29-1 and TRBJ2-3, with TRBD2 matching 7 bases. Germline V CDR1 and CDR2: SQVTM, ANQGSEA. V was pared by 4 bases and J by 1 base, with 8 bases of the junction left unmatched. This CDR3 has 15 amino acids. The CDR3 is CSVGGGSLRTDTQYF. The CDR3 DNA follows: TGCAGCGTTGGGGGAGGGAGCCTACGCACAGATACGCAGTATTTT.

This clonotype was observed a few times. This may stem from a read error, because a much larger clone lies one nucleotide away. CDR3 in DNA: TGTGCCAGCAGCCCGGGACTAAAAGAGACCCAGTACTTC. As protein: CASSPGLKETQYF. The chain is built from TRBV12-3 or TRBV12-4 and TRBJ2-5; 7 nucleotides match TRBD2. The CDR3 covers 13 residues. V dropped 6 bases and J dropped 3; count of bases not matched to a gene: 4.

This clonotype was seen at least ten times. The chain recombines TRBV20-1 with TRBJ1-3, with D unclear. Germline CDR1 is DFQATT and CDR2 is SNEGSKA (reference sequence). With 2 bases removed from V and 0 bases from J, the gap between germline ends came to 5 bases. The CDR3 totals 13 residues. This chain's CDR3 is CSARKFSGNTIYF. The CDR3 nucleotides are TGCAGTGCTAGAAAGTTCTCTGGAAACACCATATATTTT.

This clonotype has ten or more counts. This sequence joins TRBV12-5 and TRBJ1-3, with 7 bases matching TRBD1. The V gene end was trimmed by 5 bases and the J gene end by 2 bases; junction bases not matched to a gene: 15. CDR1 is LGHNT, CDR2 FRNRAP, per germline. CDR3 length equals 18 residues. The CDR3 DNA is TGTGCTAGTGGTCATCCCGGACAGGAGACCGCACCTGGAAACACCATATATTTT. Protein sequence: CASGHPGQETAPGNTIYF. The variable domain in full, with the rest retrieved from reference TRBV12-5 and TRBJ1-3, is DARVTQTPRHKVTEMGQEVTMRCQPILGHNTVFWYRQTMMQGLELLAYFRNRAPLDDSGMPKDRFSAEMPDATLATLKIQPSEPRDSAVYFCASGHPGQETAPGNTIYFGEGSWLTVV.

This clonotype occurred many times. The rearrangement links TRBV27 to TRBJ1-2, with D possibly matching TRBD1 (6 bases). This CDR3 is 15 amino acids long. The germline V and J ends were trimmed by 0 bases and 0 bases, with 8 bases remaining between them. Germline V gene lookup returns CDR1 MNHEY and CDR2 SMNVEV (reference sequence). The CDR3 DNA is TGTGCCAGCAGTTTATCGACAGGCCCTAACTATGGCTACACCTTC. Its translation is CASSLSTGPNYGYTF.

Ten or more counts support this clonotype. The chain has TRBV5-1 and TRBJ2-2; D call uncertain. The CDR3 sequence is 13 residues long. The V end lost 3 bases, the J end lost 1 base, and 4 bases lay between the germline ends. CDR1 and CDR2 from the germline V gene are SGHRS and YFSETQ. CDR3 amino acids: CASSSGNTGELFF. The CDR3 coding sequence is TGCGCCAGCAGCTCGGGGAACACCGGGGAGCTGTTTTTT.

At least ten counts were recorded for this clonotype. The chain recombines TRBV2 with TRBJ2-1; D unresolved. Trimming shortened V by 7 bases and J by 6 bases, and 10 bases separated the two germline ends. Germline CDR1 and CDR2: SNHLY and FYNNEI. CDR3 length equals 12 residues. The CDR3: CASNEALNEQFF. The CDR3 DNA is TGTGCCAGCAACGAAGCCCTCAATGAGCAGTTCTTC.

The sample holds many counts of this clonotype. The chain joins TRBV5-1 to TRBJ2-3; TRBD2 agrees at 14 bases. The CDR3 is made up of 17 amino acids. The trim removed 4 bases at V and 3 bases at J, leaving 7 bases unmatched. The V gene's germline CDR1 is SGHRS and CDR2 YFSETQ. DNA for the CDR3: TGCGCCAGCAGCCCGGGACTAGCGGGAGTTCAGACAGATACGCAGTATTTT. Amino acid sequence: CASSPGLAGVQTDTQYF.